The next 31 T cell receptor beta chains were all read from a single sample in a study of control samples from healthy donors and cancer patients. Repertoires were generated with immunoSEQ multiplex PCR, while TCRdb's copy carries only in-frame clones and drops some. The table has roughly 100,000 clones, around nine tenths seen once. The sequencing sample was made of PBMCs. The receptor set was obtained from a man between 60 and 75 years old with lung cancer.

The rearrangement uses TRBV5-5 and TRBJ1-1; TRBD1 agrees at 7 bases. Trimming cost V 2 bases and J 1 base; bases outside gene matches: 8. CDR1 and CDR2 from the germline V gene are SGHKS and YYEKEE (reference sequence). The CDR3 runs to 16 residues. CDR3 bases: TGTGCCAGCAGCTTAGCGACAACAGGGGCGAACACTGAAGCTTTCTTT. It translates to CASSLATTGANTEAFF.

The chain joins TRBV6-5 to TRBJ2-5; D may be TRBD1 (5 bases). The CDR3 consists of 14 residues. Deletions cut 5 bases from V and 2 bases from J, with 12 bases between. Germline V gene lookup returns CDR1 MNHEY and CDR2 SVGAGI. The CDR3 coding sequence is TGTGCCAGCAGTATCCAGGGTCCGCAAGAGACCCAGTACTTC. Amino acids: CASSIQGPQETQYF.

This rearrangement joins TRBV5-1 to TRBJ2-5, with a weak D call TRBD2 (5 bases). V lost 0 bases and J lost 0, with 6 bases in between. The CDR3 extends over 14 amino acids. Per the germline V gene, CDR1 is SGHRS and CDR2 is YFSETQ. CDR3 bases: TGCGCCAGCAGCTTGGCGGGGTACCAAGAGACCCAGTACTTC. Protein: CASSLAGYQETQYF.

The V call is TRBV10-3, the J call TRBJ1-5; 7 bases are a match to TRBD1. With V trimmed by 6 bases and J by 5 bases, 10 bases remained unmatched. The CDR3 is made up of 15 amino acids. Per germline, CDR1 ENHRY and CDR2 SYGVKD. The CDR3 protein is CAIRPGTAPDQPQHF. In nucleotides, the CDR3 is TGTGCCATCAGACCTGGGACAGCCCCCGATCAGCCCCAGCATTTT.

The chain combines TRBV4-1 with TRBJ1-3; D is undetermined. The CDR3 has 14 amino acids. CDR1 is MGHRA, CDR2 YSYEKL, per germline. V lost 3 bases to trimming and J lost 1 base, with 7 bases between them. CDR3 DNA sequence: TGCGCCAGCAGCCACATGCAGTCTGGAAACACCATATATTTT. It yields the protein CASSHMQSGNTIYF.

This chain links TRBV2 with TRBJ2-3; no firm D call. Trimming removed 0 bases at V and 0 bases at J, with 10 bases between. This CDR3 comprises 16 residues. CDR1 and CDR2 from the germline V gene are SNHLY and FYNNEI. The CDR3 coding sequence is TGTGCCAGCAGTGAAGCTCCACTGGCTAGCACAGATACGCAGTATTTT. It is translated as CASSEAPLASTDTQYF.

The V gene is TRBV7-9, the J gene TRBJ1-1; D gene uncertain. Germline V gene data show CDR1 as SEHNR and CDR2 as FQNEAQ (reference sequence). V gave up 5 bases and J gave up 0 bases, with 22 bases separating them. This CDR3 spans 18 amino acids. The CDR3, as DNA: TGTGCCAGCAGCCCTATAAGCGGCTCGAGGGTTATGAACACTGAAGCTTTCTTT. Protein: CASSPISGSRVMNTEAFF.

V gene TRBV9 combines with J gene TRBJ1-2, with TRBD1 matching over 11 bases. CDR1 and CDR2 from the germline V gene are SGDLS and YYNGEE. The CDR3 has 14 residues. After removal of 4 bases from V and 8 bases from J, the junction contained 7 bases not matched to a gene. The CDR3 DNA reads TGTGCCAGCAGCTCTAGGACAGGGGGCAGGGGCTACACCTTC. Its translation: CASSSRTGGRGYTF.

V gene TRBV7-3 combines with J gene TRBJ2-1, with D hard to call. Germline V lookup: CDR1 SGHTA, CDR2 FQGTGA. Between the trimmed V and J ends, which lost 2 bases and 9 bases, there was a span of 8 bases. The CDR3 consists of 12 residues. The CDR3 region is CASSLGVTEQFF. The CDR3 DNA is TGTGCCAGCAGCTTAGGGGTTACTGAGCAGTTCTTC.

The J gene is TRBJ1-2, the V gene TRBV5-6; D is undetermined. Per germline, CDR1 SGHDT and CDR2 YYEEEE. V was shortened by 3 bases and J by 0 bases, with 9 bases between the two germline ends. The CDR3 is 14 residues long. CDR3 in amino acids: CASSSPVTNYGYTF. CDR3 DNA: TGTGCCAGCAGCTCTCCTGTAACTAACTATGGCTACACCTTC.

The CDR3 DNA is TGCAGCGTTGAAGGAGGGAGAGCTAACTATGGCTACACCTTC. Protein product: CSVEGGRANYGYTF. V is TRBV29-1 and J is TRBJ1-2; D not resolved. The CDR3 is 14 residues long. Trimming pared 1 base from V and 0 bases from J, leaving 9 bases between. Germline CDR1 is SQVTM and CDR2 is ANQGSEA.

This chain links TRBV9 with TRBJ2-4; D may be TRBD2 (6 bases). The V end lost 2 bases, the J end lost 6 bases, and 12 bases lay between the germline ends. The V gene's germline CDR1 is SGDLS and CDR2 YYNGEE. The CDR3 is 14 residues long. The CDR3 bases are TGTGCCAGCAGCGTCCCCGGGGGAGGAAACATTCAGTACTTC. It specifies CASSVPGGGNIQYF.

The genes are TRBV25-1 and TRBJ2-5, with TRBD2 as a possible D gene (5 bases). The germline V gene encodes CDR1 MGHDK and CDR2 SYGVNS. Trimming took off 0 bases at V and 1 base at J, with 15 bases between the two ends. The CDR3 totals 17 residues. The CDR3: CASSEYSARTGQETQYF. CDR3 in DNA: TGTGCCAGCAGTGAATATTCAGCCAGGACTGGCCAAGAGACCCAGTACTTC.

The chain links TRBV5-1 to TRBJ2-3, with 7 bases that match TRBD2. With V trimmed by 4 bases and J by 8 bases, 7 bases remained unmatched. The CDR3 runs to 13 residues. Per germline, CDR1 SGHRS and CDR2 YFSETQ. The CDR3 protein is CASSRGLTTTQYF. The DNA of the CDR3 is TGCGCCAGCAGCCGGGGACTAACCACTACGCAGTATTTT.

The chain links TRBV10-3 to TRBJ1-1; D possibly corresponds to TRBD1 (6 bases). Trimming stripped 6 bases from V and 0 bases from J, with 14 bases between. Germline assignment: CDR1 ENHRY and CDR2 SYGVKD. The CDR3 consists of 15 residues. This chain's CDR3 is CAISSGDWMNTEAFF. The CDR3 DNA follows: TGTGCCATCAGCTCAGGGGATTGGATGAACACTGAAGCTTTCTTT.

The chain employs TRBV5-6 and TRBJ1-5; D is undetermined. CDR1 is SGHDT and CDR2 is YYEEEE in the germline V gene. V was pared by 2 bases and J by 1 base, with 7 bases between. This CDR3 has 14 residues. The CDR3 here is CASSFAGSNQPQHF. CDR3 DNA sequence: TGTGCCAGCAGCTTCGCTGGGAGCAATCAGCCCCAGCATTTT.

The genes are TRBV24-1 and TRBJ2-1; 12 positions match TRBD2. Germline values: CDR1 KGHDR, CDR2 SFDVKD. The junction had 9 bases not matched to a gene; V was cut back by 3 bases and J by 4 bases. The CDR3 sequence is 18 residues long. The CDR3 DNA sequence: TGTGCCACCAGTGATCGAAGTGCTAGCGGGGGGGGATACAATGAGCAGTTCTTC. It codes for CATSDRSASGGGYNEQFF.

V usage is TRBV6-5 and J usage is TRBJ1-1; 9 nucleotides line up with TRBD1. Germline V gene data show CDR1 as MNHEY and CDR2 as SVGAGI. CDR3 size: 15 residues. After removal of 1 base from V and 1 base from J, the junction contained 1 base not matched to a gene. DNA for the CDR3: TGTGCCAGCAGTTACTGGGGACAGGGGAACACTGAAGCTTTCTTT. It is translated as CASSYWGQGNTEAFF.

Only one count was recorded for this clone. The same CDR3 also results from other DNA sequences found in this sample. The CDR3 DNA reads as TGCGCCAGCAGCCAAGAAGGTCTCGGGGACATAATGAACACTGAAGCTTTCTTT. Its translation: CASSQEGLGDIMNTEAFF. The chain employs TRBV4-1 and TRBJ1-1, with TRBD1 as a possible D gene (6 bases). V was shortened by 0 bases and J by 0 bases, with 17 bases between the two germline ends. This CDR3 spans 18 amino acids. Looked up from germline, CDR1 is MGHRA and CDR2 is YSYEKL.

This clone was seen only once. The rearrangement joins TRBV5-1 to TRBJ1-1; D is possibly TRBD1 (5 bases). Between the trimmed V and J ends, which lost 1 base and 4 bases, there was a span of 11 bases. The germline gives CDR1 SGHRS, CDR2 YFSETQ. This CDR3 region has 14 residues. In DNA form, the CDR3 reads TGCGCCAGCAGCTTGTACGGGGGGACCACTGAAGCTTTCTTT. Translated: CASSLYGGTTEAFF.

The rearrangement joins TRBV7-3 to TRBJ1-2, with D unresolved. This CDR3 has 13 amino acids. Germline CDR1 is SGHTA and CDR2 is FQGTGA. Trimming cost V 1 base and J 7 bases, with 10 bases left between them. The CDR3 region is CASSLNGQIGYTF. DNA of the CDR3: TGTGCCAGCAGCTTAAATGGGCAAATTGGCTACACCTTC.

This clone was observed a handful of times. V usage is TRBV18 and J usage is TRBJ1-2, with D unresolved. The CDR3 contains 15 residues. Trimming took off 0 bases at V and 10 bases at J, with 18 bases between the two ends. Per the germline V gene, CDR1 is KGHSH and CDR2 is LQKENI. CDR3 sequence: CASSPPGRRRADYTF. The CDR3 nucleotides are TGTGCCAGCTCACCACCGGGCAGGCGTAGAGCTGACTACACCTTC.

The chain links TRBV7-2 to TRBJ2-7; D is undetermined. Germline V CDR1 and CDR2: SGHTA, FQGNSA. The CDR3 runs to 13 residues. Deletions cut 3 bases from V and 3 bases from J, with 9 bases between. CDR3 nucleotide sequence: TGTGCCAGCAGCTTGGGATTGAACTACGAGCAGTACGTC. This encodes CASSLGLNYEQYV.

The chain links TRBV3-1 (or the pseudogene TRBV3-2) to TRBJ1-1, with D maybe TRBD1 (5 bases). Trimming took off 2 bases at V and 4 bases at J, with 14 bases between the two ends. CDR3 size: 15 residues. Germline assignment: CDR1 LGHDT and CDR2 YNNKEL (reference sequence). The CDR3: CASSQRWGKGTEAFF. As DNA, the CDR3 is TGTGCCAGCAGCCAACGTTGGGGGAAAGGCACTGAAGCTTTCTTT.

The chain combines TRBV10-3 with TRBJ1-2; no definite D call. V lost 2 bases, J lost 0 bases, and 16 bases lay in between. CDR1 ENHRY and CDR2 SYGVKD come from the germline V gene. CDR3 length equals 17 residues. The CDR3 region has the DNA TGTGCCATCAGTGAGGAGGGAGACGGGAGTCCTAACTATGGCTACACCTTC. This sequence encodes CAISEEGDGSPNYGYTF.

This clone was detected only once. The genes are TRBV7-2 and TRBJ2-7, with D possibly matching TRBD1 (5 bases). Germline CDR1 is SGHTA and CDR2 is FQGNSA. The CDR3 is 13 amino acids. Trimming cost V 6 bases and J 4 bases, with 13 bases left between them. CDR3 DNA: TGTGCCAGCAGGTTTCCCCCAGGGTACGAGCAGTACTTC. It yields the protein CASRFPPGYEQYF.

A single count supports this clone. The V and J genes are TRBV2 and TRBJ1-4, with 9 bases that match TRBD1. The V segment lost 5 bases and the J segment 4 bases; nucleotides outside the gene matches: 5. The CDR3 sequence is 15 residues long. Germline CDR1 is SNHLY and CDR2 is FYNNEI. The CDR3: CASSLGTGFNEKLFF. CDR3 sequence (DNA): TGTGCCAGCAGTCTCGGGACAGGGTTTAATGAAAAACTGTTTTTT. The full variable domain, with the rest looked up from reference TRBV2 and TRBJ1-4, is EPEVTQTPSHQVTQMGQEVILRCVPISNHLYFYWYRQILGQKVEFLVSFYNNEISEKSEIFDDQFSVERPDGSNFTLKIRSTKLEDSAMYFCASSLGTGFNEKLFFGSGTQLSVL.

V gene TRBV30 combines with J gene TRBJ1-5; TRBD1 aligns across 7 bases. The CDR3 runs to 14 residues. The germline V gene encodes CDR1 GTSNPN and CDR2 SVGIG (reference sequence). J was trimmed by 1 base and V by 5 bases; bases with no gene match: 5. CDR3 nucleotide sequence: TGTGCCTGGGCCAGGGGGACGAGCAATCAGCCCCAGCATTTT. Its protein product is CAWARGTSNQPQHF.

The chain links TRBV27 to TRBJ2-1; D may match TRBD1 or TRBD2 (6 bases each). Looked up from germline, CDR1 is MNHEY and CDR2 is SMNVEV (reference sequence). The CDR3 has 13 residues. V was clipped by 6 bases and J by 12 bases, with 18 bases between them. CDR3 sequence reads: CASSGTLLGGQFF. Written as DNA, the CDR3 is TGTGCCAGCAGCGGGACACTCCTGGGGGGGCAGTTCTTC.

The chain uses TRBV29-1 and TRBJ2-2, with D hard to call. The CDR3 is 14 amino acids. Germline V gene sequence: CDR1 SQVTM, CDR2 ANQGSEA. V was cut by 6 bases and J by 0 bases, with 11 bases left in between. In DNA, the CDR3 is TGCAGCGTCCCCAACCGCGCGAACACCGGGGAGCTGTTTTTT. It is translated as CSVPNRANTGELFF.

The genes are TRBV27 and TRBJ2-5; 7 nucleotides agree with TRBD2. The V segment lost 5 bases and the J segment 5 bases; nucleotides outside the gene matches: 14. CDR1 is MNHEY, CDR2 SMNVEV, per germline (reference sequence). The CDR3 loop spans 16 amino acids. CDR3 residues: CASSPTGAGYSETQYF. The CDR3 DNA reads TGTGCCAGCAGTCCGACTGGAGCGGGGTACTCGGAGACCCAGTACTTC.